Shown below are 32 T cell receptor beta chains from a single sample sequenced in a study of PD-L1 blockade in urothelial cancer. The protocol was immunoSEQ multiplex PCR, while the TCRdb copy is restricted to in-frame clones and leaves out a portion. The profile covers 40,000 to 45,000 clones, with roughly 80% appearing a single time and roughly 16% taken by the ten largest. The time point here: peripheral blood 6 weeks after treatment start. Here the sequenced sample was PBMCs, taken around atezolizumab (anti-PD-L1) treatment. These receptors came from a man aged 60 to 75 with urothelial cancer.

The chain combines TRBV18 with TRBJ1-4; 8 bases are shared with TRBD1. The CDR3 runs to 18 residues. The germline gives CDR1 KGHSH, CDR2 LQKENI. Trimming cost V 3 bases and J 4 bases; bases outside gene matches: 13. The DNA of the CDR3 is TGTGCCAGCTCACCCTTCCACCTTACAGGGGGAAGTAATGAAAAACTGTTTTTT. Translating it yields CASSPFHLTGGSNEKLFF.

Here the CDR3 reads CASSLGSSGANVLTF. In DNA, the CDR3 is TGCGCCAGCAGCCTAGGGAGCTCTGGGGCCAACGTCCTGACTTTC. The chain recombines TRBV5-1 with TRBJ2-6, with D perhaps TRBD2 (5 bases). V lost 4 bases to trimming and J lost 0 bases, with 8 bases between them. The CDR3 length is 15 residues. The V gene's germline CDR1 is SGHRS and CDR2 YFSETQ.

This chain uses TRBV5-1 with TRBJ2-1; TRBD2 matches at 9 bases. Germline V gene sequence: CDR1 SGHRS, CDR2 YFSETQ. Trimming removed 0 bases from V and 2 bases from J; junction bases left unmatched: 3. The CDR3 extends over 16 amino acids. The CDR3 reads CASSLAAGGTYNEQFF. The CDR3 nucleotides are TGCGCCAGCAGCTTGGCTGCGGGGGGGACCTACAATGAGCAGTTCTTC. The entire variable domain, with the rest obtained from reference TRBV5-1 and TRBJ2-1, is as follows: KAGVTQTPRYLIKTRGQQVTLSCSPISGHRSVSWYQQTPGQGLQFLFEYFSETQRNKGNFPGRFSGRQFSNSRSEMNVSTLELGDSALYLCASSLAAGGTYNEQFFGPGTRLTVL.

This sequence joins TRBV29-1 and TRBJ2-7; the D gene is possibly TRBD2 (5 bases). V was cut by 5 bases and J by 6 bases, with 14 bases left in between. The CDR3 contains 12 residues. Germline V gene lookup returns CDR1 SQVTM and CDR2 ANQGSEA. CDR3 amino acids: CSVTYTRSEQYF. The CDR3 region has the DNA TGCAGCGTTACATACACTAGAAGCGAGCAGTACTTC.

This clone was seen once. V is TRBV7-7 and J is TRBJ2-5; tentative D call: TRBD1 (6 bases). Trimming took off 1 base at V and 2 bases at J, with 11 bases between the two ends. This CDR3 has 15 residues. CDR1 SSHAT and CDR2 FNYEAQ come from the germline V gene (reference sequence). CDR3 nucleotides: TGTGCCAGCAGCTTAGTGGGGGCTCCACAAGAGACCCAGTACTTC. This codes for CASSLVGAPQETQYF.

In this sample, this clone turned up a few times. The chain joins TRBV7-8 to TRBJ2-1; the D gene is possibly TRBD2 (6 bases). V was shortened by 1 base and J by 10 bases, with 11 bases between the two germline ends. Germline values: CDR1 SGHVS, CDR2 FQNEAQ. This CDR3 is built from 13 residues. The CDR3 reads CASSLEGGAEQFF. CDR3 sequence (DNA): TGTGCCAGCAGCTTAGAGGGCGGGGCCGAGCAGTTCTTC.

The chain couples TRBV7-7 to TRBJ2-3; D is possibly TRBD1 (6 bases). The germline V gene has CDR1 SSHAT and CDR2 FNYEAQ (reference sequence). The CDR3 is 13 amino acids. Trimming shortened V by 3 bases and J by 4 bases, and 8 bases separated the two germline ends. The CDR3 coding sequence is TGTGCCAGCAGCTTGGGGGCCCCAGATACGCAGTATTTT. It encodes CASSLGAPDTQYF.

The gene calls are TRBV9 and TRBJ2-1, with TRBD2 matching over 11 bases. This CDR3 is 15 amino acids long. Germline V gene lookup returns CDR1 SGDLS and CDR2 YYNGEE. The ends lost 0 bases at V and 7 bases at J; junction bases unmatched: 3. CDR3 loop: CASSVGTSGGNEQFF. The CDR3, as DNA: TGTGCCAGCAGCGTAGGCACTAGCGGGGGTAATGAGCAGTTCTTC.

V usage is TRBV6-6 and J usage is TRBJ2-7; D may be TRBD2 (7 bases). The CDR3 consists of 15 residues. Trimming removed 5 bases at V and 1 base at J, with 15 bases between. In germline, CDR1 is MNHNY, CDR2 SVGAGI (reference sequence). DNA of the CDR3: TGTGCCAGCAGTACCGGGGAGGGGGTATCCTACGAGCAGTACTTC. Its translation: CASSTGEGVSYEQYF.

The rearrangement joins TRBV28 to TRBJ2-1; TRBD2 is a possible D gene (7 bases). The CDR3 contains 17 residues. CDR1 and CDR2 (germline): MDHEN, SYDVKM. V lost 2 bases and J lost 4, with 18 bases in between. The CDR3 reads CASSLGRGGAVYNEQFF. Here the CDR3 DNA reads TGTGCCAGCAGTTTAGGGAGGGGGGGGGCCGTGTACAATGAGCAGTTCTTC.

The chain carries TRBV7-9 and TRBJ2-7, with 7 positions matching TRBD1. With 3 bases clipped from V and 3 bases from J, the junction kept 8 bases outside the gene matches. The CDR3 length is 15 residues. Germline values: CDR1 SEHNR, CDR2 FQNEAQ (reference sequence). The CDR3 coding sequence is TGTGCCAGCAGCTTCCGGGACAGTTACAGCTACGAGCAGTACTTC. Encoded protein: CASSFRDSYSYEQYF.

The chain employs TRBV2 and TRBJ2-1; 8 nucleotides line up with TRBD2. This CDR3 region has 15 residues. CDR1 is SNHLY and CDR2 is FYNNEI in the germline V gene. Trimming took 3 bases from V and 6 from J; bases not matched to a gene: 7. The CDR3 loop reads CASSDLSGASNEQFF. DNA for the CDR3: TGTGCCAGCAGTGACCTTAGCGGGGCCTCCAATGAGCAGTTCTTC. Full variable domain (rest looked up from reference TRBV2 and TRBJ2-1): EPEVTQTPSHQVTQMGQEVILRCVPISNHLYFYWYRQILGQKVEFLVSFYNNEISEKSEIFDDQFSVERPDGSNFTLKIRSTKLEDSAMYFCASSDLSGASNEQFFGPGTRLTVL.

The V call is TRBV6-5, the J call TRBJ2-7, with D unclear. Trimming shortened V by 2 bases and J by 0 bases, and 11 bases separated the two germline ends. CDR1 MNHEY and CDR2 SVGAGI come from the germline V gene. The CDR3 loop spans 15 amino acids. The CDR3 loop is CASSYRWSSSYEQYF. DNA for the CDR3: TGTGCCAGCAGTTACCGTTGGAGCAGCTCCTACGAGCAGTACTTC.

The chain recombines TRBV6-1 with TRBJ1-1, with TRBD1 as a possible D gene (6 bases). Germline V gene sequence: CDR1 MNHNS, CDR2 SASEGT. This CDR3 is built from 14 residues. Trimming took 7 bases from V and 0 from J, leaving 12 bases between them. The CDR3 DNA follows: TGTGCCAGCACGGCAGGGGTTTTGAACACTGAAGCTTTCTTT. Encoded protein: CASTAGVLNTEAFF.

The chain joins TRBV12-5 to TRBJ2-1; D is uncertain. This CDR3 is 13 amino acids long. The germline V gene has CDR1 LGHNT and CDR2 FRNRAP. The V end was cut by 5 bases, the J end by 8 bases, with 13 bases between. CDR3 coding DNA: TGTGCTAGTGGTCCAGCAGCGTCTGATGAGCAGTTCTTC. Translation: CASGPAASDEQFF.

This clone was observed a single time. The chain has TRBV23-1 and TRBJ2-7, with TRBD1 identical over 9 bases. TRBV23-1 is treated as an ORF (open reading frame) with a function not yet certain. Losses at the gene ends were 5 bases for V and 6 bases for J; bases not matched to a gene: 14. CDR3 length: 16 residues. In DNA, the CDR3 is TGCGCCAGCAGTTACAACCAGAGGACAGGGGACTCCGAGCAGTACTTC. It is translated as CASSYNQRTGDSEQYF.

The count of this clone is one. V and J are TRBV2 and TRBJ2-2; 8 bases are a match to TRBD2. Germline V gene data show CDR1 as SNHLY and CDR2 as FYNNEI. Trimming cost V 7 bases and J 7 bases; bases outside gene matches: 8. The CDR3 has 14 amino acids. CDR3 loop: CASTRGGQYGELFF. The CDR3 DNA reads TGTGCCAGCACCCGGGGGGGGCAATACGGGGAGCTGTTTTTT.

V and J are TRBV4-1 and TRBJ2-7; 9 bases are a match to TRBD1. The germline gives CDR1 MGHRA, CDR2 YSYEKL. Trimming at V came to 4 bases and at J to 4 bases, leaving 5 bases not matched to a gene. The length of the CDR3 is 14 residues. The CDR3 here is CASSRGQGKYEQYF. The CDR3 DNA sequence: TGCGCCAGCAGCCGAGGACAGGGGAAGTACGAGCAGTACTTC.

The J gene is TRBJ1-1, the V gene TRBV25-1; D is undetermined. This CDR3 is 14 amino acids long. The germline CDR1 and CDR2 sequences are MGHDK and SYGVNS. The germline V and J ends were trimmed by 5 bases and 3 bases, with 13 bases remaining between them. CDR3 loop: CASSTSVADTEAFF. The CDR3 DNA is TGTGCCAGCAGTACAAGTGTGGCGGACACTGAAGCTTTCTTT.

In DNA, the CDR3 is TGTGCCAGCAGTAGGGGGGACAGACGCCAAGAGACCCAGTACTTC. The encoded protein is CASSRGDRRQETQYF. The rearrangement links TRBV27 to TRBJ2-5; maybe TRBD1 (7 bases). Germline CDR1 reads MNHEY; CDR2 reads SMNVEV (reference sequence). V lost 5 bases, J lost 1 base, and 14 bases lay in between. This CDR3 is 15 amino acids long.

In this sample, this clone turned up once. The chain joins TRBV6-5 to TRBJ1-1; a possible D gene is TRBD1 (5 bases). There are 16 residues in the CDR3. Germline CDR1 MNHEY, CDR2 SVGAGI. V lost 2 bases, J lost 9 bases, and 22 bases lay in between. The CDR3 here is CASSYGTGVLLDKAFF. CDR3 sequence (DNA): TGTGCCAGCAGTTACGGTACGGGGGTCCTCCTTGATAAAGCTTTCTTT.

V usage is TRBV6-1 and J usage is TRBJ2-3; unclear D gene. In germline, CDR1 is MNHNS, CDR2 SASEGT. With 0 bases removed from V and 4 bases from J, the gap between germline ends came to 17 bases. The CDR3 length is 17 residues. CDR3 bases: TGTGCCAGCAGTGAAGCGCTTGGGCCCTCTGCCGCAGATACGCAGTATTTT. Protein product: CASSEALGPSAADTQYF.

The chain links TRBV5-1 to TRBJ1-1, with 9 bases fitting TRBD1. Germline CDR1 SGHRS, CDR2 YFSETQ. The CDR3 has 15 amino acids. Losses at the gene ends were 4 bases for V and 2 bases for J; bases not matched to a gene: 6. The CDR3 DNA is TGCGCCAGCAGCAACGGGGGACAGGGAAACACTGAAGCTTTCTTT. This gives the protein CASSNGGQGNTEAFF.

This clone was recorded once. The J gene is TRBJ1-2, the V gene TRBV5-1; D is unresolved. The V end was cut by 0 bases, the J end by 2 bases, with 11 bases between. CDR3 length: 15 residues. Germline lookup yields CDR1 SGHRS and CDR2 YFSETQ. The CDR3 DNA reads TGCGCCAGCAGCTTGGCCGGGGTTACGAACTATGGCTACACCTTC. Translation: CASSLAGVTNYGYTF.

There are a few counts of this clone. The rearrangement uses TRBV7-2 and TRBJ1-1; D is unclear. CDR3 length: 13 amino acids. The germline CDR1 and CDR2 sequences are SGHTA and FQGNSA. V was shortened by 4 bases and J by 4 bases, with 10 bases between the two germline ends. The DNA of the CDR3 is TGTGCCAGCAGCTACGGGGTTAGCACTGAAGCTTTCTTT. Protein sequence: CASSYGVSTEAFF.

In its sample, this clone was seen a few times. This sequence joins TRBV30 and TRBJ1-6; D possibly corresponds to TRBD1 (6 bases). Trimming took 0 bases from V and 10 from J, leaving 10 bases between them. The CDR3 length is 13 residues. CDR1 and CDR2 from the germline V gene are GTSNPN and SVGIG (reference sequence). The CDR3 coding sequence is TGTGCCTGGAGTGTAGGGAGGGGGTCACCCCTCCACTTT. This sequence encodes CAWSVGRGSPLHF.

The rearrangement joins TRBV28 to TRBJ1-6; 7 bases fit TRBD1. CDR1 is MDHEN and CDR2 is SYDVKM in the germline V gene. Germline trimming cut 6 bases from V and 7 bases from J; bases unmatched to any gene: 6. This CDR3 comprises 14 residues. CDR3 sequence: CASSRGQSNSPLHF. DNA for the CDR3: TGTGCCAGCAGCAGGGGACAGTCCAATTCACCCCTCCACTTT.

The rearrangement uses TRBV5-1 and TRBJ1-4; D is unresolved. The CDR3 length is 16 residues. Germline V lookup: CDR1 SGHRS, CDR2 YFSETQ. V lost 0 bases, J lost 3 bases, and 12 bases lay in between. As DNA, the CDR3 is TGCGCCAGCAGCTTGGATCTAGGAGGCCCTAATGAAAAACTGTTTTTT. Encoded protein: CASSLDLGGPNEKLFF. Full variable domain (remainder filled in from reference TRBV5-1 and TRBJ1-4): KAGVTQTPRYLIKTRGQQVTLSCSPISGHRSVSWYQQTPGQGLQFLFEYFSETQRNKGNFPGRFSGRQFSNSRSEMNVSTLELGDSALYLCASSLDLGGPNEKLFFGSGTQLSVL.

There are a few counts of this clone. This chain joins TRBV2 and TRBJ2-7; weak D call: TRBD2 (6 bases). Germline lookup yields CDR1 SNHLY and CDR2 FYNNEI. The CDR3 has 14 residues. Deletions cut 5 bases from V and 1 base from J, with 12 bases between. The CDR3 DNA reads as TGTGCCAGCAGTCTCGGGACTCGGTCCTACGAGCAGTACTTC. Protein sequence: CASSLGTRSYEQYF.

The CDR3, as DNA: TGTGCCAGCAGCGCGGGAGGGGGGGAGACCCAGTACTTC. Translation gives CASSAGGGETQYF. The chain is built from TRBV9 and TRBJ2-5; TRBD2 matches 8 bases. V gave up 3 bases and J gave up 5 bases; unmatched junction bases: 3. The CDR3 has 13 residues. The germline gives CDR1 SGDLS, CDR2 YYNGEE.

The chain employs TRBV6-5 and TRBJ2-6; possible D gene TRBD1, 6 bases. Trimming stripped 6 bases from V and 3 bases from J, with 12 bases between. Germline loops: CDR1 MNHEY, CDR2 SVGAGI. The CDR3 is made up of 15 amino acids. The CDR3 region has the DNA TGTGCCAGCAGCCAAACAGGGAGTGGGGCCAACGTCCTGACTTTC. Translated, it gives CASSQTGSGANVLTF.

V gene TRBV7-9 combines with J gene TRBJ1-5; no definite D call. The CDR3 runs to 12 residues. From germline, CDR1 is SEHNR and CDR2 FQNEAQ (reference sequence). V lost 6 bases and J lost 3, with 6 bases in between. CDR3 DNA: TGTGCCAGCAGTCCTAACAATCAGCCCCAGCATTTT. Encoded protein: CASSPNNQPQHF. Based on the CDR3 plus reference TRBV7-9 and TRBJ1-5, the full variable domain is DTGVSQNPRHKITKRGQNVTFRCDPISEHNRLYWYRQTLGQGPEFLTYFQNEAQLEKSRLLSDRFSAERPKGSFSTLEIQRTEQGDSAMYLCASSPNNQPQHFGDGTRLSIL.